The 8 T cell receptor beta chains below come from one sample, sequenced in a study of blood T cell repertoires in COVID-19. The assay was immunoSEQ multiplex PCR, and TCRdb's table has in-frame clones only and misses some. Among about 480,000 clones listed, more than 85% were seen once. The sequenced sample was peripheral blood. These receptor sequences come from a young woman with acute or convalescent COVID-19.

V and J are TRBV19 and TRBJ2-1; D is perhaps TRBD2 (5 bases). Between the trimmed V and J ends, which lost 5 bases and 2 bases, there was a span of 19 bases. The CDR3 runs to 17 residues. CDR1 is LNHDA and CDR2 is SQIVND in the germline V gene (reference sequence). The CDR3 protein is CASSVGLSMTTYNEQFF. In DNA form, the CDR3 reads TGTGCCAGTAGTGTAGGACTGAGCATGACCACCTACAATGAGCAGTTCTTC. The full variable domain, completed using reference TRBV19 and TRBJ2-1, is DGGITQSPKYLFRKEGQNVTLSCEQNLNHDAMYWYRQDPGQGLRLIYYSQIVNDFQKGDIAEGYSVSREKKESFPLTVTSAQKNPTAFYLCASSVGLSMTTYNEQFFGPGTRLTVL.

This clone occurred once. V and J are TRBV27 and TRBJ2-7; D is possibly TRBD1 (5 bases). V lost 5 bases, J lost 4 bases, and 9 bases lay in between. CDR1 and CDR2 from the germline V gene are MNHEY and SMNVEV (reference sequence). CDR3 length: 12 amino acids. CDR3 amino acids: CASSTTGYEQYF. The CDR3 DNA sequence: TGTGCCAGCAGTACCACAGGTTACGAGCAGTACTTC.

This clone was seen a single time. This chain uses TRBV4-1 with TRBJ2-7; possibly TRBD2 for D (5 bases). Per the germline V gene, CDR1 is MGHRA and CDR2 is YSYEKL. Trimming removed 1 base from V and 2 bases from J, with 12 bases in between. The CDR3 consists of 15 residues. CDR3 bases: TGCGCCAGCAGCCAAGTCGACTATCAGACCTACGAGCAGTACTTC. As protein: CASSQVDYQTYEQYF.

This clone was picked up a small number of times. This sequence joins TRBV7-9 and TRBJ2-3; 8 nucleotides line up with TRBD2. V lost 0 bases to trimming and J lost 0 bases; unmatched junction nucleotides: 5. Germline values: CDR1 SEHNR, CDR2 FQNEAQ (reference sequence). There are 17 residues in the CDR3. CDR3 region: CASSLALTSGSTDTQYF. The CDR3 region has the DNA TGTGCCAGCAGCTTAGCGCTTACTAGCGGAAGCACAGATACGCAGTATTTT.

The rearrangement uses TRBV5-4 and TRBJ1-1; D is uncertain. V lost 5 bases to trimming and J lost 7 bases, with 9 bases between them. The CDR3 runs 11 residues. Germline values: CDR1 SGHNT, CDR2 YYREEE (reference sequence). CDR3 region: CASSATGEAFF. CDR3 in DNA: TGTGCCAGCAGTGCAACGGGTGAAGCTTTCTTT.

The genes are TRBV2 and TRBJ2-3; D is possibly TRBD2 (5 bases). Germline V gene sequence: CDR1 SNHLY, CDR2 FYNNEI. The V end was cut by 3 bases, the J end by 8 bases, with 12 bases between. The CDR3 contains 13 residues. The CDR3 region is CASSDAAGGTQYF. CDR3 DNA sequence: TGTGCCAGCAGTGATGCGGCAGGAGGTACGCAGTATTTT. Full variable domain (remainder filled in from reference TRBV2 and TRBJ2-3): EPEVTQTPSHQVTQMGQEVILRCVPISNHLYFYWYRQILGQKVEFLVSFYNNEISEKSEIFDDQFSVERPDGSNFTLKIRSTKLEDSAMYFCASSDAAGGTQYFGPGTRLTVL.

This clone appeared once. The chain couples TRBV3-1 (or the pseudogene TRBV3-2) to TRBJ2-3; D might be TRBD1 (6 bases). In germline, CDR1 is LGHDT, CDR2 YNNKEL (reference sequence). This CDR3 has 17 amino acids. The germline V and J ends were trimmed by 3 bases and 0 bases, with 16 bases remaining between them. The CDR3 spells CASSQRVGAASTDTQYF. The CDR3 DNA reads TGTGCCAGCAGCCAGCGAGTGGGGGCCGCTAGCACAGATACGCAGTATTTT.

This rearrangement joins TRBV2 to TRBJ2-1; 13 bases are a match to TRBD2. The CDR3 is 15 residues long. CDR1 SNHLY and CDR2 FYNNEI come from the germline V gene. The V and J ends lost 6 bases and 7 bases, in that order; junction bases with no gene match: 6. The chain's CDR3 is CASSGLAGVVNEQFF. CDR3 coding DNA: TGTGCCAGCAGCGGACTAGCGGGGGTTGTAAATGAGCAGTTCTTC.